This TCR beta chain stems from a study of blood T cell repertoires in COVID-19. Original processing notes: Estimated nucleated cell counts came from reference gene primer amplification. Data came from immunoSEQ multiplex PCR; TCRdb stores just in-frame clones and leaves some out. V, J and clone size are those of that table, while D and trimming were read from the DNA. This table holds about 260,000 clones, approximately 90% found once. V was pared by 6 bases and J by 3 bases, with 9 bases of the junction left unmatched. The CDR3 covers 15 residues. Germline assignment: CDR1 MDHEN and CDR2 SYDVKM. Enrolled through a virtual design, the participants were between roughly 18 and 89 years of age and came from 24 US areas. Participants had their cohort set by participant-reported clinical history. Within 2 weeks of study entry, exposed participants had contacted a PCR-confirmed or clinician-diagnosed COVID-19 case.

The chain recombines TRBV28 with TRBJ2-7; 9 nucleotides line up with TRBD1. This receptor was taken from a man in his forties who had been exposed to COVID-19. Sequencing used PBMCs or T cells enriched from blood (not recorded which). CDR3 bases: TGTGCCAGCAGGCTACCGGGACAGGGAAACTACGAGCAGTACTTC. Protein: CASRLPGQGNYEQYF.